Sequencing of this TCR beta chain was carried out in a study of cytomegalovirus exposure and HLA in healthy donors (dated by TCRdb to 2016 to 2017). Turning to the overall study: According to a later analysis, the 120 or so validation repertoires were produced on the same platform as the 700 or so repertoires of the first cohort. A separate validation cohort of about 110 different subjects was used in addition to the approximately 610-subject first cohort. The study combined high-throughput TCR immunosequencing, statistical association of individual TCRs with disease status, and machine learning to predict cytomegalovirus infection status. The study was designed to test whether signatures of past pathogen exposure could be identified by cataloging public T cell receptors. The research as a whole found: A few of the identified cytomegalovirus-associated TCR beta chains were confirmed in vitro to be specific for cytomegalovirus antigens. The authors suggested that the approach could potentially be generalized to other disease states and immunological phenotypes. The validation cohort had no HLA typing available for a later analysis, so co-occurrence within that cohort was assessed over all 110 or so repertoires. While some public TCRs were present in many individuals, most TCR sequences turned up only very rarely across donors. A total of fewer than 200 TCR beta chains were listed by the study as associated with cytomegalovirus. Subsequent analysis determined that TCRs grouped into clusters in the first cohort also showed a tendency toward co-occurrence across the roughly 120 validation repertoires, and 85% to 95% of cluster scores exceeded 0. The classifier was reported to diagnose cytomegalovirus status with high specificity and sensitivity in both the original and validation cohorts.

Of note for this clone: Its antigen remains unidentified. No per-base quality is available; no much larger clone lies one base away.

Per the germline V gene, SGHRS is the CDR1 and YFSETQ is the CDR2. The CDR3 runs 15 residues from the cysteine to the phenylalanine. Solely the CDR3 DNA is kept, with 45 bases framed from the first base. Compared with germline, V lacks 4 bases and J lacks 4 bases; bases without a gene match: 7. The library was generated by the immunoSEQ multiplex PCR assay. Turning to the authors' computational methods: A statistical classification framework was developed to diagnose cytomegalovirus status using the catalog of TCR beta chain sequences. Entries here come from immuneACCESS through TCRdb and include only in-frame sequences with V and J called. Some clones fail to appear in such tables; in the studies checked, an unresolved V gene covers under half of the shortfall, and the cause of the remainder is unknown. Clone size and V and J calls were adopted from that table, with D and trimming inferred from the DNA. In this sample the table shows about 180,000 clones, around 85% of which occur a single time. The ten most abundant clones make up 16% of the sample.

Separate from the approximately 730-subject first cohort, the validation cohort of 120 subjects was the group to which the donors belonged. The chain is assembled from TRBV5-1 and TRBJ2-2; the central 7 bases match TRBD1. Source material: PBMCs. The receptor was derived from a man aged 18 to 29 in good health and CMV-seropositive. The DNA sequence follows: TGCGCCAGCAGCGACAGGGTAGGGGGCACCGGGGAGCTGTTTTTT. This yields the protein CASSDRVGGTGELFF. When the CDR3 is completed using the reference TRBV5-1 and TRBJ2-2 genes on either side, the full variable domain is KAGVTQTPRYLIKTRGQQVTLSCSPISGHRSVSWYQQTPGQGLQFLFEYFSETQRNKGNFPGRFSGRQFSNSRSEMNVSTLELGDSALYLCASSDRVGGTGELFFGEGSRLTVL.